This TCR beta chain comes out of a study of control samples from healthy donors and cancer patients. The assay was immunoSEQ multiplex PCR, and TCRdb's table has in-frame clones only and misses some. This table holds about 220,000 clones, around 94% found once. Sequencing used blood. The TCR comes from a man between 45 and 60 years old in good health.

CDR3 nucleotides: TGTGCCCTAATGCAGGGGCCACCGGATAATGAAAAACTGTTTTTT. The encoded protein is CALMQGPPDNEKLFF. The V and J genes are TRBV30 and TRBJ1-4, with a weak D call TRBD1 (6 bases). Germline V gene data show CDR1 as GTSNPN and CDR2 as SVGIG (reference sequence). The CDR3 extends over 15 amino acids. V was shortened by 8 bases and J by 4 bases, with 20 bases between the two germline ends.